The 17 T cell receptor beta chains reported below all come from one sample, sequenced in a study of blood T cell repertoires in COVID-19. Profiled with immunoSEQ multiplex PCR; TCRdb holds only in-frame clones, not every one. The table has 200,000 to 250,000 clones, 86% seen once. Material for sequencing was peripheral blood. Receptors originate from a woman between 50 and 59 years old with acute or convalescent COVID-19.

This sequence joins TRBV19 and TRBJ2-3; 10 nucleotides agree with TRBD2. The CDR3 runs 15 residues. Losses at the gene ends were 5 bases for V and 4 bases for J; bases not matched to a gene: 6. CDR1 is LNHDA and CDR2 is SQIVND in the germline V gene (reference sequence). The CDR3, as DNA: TGTGCCAGTAGTTATCTAGCGGGGGTCCCAGATACGCAGTATTTT. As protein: CASSYLAGVPDTQYF.

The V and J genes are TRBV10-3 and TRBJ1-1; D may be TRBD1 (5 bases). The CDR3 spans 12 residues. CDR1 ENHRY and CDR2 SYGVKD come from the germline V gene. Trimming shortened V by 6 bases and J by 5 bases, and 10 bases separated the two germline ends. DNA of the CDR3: TGTGCCATCAGGGGGGGAGGAACTGAAGCTTTCTTT. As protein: CAIRGGGTEAFF.

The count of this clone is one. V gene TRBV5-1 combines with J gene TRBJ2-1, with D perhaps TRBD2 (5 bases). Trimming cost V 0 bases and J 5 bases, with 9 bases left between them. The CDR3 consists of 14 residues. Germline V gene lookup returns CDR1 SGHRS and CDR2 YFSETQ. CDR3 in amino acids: CASSLVLVDNEQFF. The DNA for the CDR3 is TGCGCCAGCAGCTTGGTACTAGTCGACAATGAGCAGTTCTTC. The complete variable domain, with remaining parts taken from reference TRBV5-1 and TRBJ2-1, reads KAGVTQTPRYLIKTRGQQVTLSCSPISGHRSVSWYQQTPGQGLQFLFEYFSETQRNKGNFPGRFSGRQFSNSRSEMNVSTLELGDSALYLCASSLVLVDNEQFFGPGTRLTVL.

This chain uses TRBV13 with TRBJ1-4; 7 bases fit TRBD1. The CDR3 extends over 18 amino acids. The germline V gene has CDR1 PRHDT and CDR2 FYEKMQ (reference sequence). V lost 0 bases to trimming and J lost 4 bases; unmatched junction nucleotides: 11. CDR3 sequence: CASSLGPRTGANNEKLFF. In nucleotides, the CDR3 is TGTGCCAGCAGCTTAGGCCCGCGGACAGGAGCCAATAATGAAAAACTGTTTTTT.

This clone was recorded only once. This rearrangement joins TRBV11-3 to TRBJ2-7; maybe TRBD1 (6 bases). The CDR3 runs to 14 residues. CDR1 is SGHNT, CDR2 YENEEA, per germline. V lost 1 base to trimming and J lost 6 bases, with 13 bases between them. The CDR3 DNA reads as TGTGCCAGCAGCTTAGCCGCAGGGGTAGGCGAGCAGTACTTC. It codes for CASSLAAGVGEQYF.

CDR3 protein: CSVGTGDLEAFF. The CDR3 coding sequence is TGCAGCGTCGGGACAGGGGATCTCGAAGCTTTCTTT. The V call is TRBV29-1, the J call TRBJ1-1; 10 positions agree with TRBD1. The CDR3 has 12 amino acids. Per germline, CDR1 SQVTM and CDR2 ANQGSEA. Trimming took 6 bases from V and 8 from J; bases not matched to a gene: 6.

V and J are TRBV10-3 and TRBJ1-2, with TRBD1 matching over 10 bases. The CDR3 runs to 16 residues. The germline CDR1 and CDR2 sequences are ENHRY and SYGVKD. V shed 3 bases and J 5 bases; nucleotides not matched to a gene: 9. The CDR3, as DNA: TGTGCCATCAGTGACCACCGGGACAGGGGATTTTATGGCTACACCTTC. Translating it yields CAISDHRDRGFYGYTF.

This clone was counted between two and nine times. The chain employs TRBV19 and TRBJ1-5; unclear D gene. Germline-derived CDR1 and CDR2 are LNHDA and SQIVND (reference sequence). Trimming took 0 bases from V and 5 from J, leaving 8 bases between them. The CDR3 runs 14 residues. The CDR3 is CASSIEGFHQPQHF. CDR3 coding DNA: TGTGCCAGTAGTATAGAGGGCTTTCATCAGCCCCAGCATTTT.

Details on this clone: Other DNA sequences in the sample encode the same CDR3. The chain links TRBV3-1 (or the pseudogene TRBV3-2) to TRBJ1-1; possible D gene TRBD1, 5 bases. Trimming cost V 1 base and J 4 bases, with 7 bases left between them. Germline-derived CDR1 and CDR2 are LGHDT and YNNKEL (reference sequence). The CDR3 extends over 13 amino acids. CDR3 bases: TGTGCCAGCAGCCAAGGGGGGGGCACTGAAGCTTTCTTT. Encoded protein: CASSQGGGTEAFF.

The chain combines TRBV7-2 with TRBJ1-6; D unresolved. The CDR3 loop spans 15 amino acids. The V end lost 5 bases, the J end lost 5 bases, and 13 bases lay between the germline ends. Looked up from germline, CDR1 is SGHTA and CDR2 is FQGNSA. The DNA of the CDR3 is TGTGCCAGCAGCCCAAGTTCCGAGAATAATTCACCCCTCCACTTT. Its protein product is CASSPSSENNSPLHF.

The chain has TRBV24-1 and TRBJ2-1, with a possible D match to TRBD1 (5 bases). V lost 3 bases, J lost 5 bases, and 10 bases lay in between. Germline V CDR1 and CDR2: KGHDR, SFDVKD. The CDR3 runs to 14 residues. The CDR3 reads CATSDNRQNNEQFF. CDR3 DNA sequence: TGTGCCACCAGTGATAATAGACAGAACAATGAGCAGTTCTTC.

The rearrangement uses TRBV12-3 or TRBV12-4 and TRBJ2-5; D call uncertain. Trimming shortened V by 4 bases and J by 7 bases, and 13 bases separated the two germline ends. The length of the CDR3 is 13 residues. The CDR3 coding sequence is TGTGCCAGCAGTTATAACAAGCGCGGGACCCAGTACTTC. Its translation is CASSYNKRGTQYF.

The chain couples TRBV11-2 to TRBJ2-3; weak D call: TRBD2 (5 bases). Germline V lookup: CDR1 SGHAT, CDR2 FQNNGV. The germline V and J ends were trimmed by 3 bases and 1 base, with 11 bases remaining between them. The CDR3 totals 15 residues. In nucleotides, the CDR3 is TGTGCCAGCAGCTTGCTCGGGCGGGGCACAGATACGCAGTATTTT. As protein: CASSLLGRGTDTQYF.

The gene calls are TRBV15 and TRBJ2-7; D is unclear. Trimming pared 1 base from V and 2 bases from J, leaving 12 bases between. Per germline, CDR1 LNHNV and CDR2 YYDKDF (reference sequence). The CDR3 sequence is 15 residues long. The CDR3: CATSRGGLPAYEQYF. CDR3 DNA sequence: TGTGCCACCAGCAGAGGAGGCCTGCCAGCCTACGAGCAGTACTTC.

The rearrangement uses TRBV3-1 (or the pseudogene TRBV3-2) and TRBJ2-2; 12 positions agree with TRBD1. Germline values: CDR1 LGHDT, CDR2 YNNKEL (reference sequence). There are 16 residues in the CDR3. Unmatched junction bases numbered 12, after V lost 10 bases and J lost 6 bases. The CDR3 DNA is TGTGCCACCCGTACAGGGGACAGGGGGCTCTCCGGGGAGCTGTTTTTT. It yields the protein CATRTGDRGLSGELFF.

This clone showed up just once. The CDR3 DNA follows: TGTGCCAGCAGTGAAGCCGGGTTTGGGAATTCACCCCTCCACTTT. As protein: CASSEAGFGNSPLHF. This chain joins TRBV6-1 and TRBJ1-6; D is unclear. With 0 bases removed from V and 7 bases from J, the gap between germline ends came to 10 bases. CDR3 size: 15 residues. Germline CDR1 is MNHNS and CDR2 is SASEGT.

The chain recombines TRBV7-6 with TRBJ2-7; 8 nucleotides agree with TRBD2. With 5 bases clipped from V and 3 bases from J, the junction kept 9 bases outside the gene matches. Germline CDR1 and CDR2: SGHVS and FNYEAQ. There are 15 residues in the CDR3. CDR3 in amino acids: CASSVSGSNLYEQYF. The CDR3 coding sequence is TGTGCCAGCAGCGTAAGCGGGAGTAATCTCTACGAGCAGTACTTC.